This T cell receptor beta chain stems from a study of blood T cell repertoires in COVID-19. The germline gives CDR1 SGHRS, CDR2 YFSETQ. CDR3 size: 16 residues. Trimming cost V 2 bases and J 7 bases; bases outside gene matches: 9. Profiling relied on immunoSEQ multiplex PCR, and the TCRdb table lists in-frame clones only, not all of them. The sample yields tens of thousands of clones, almost 90% seen once. This chain connects TRBV5-1 to TRBJ2-1; TRBD2 aligns across 10 bases. This receptor was identified in a man between 45 and 60 years old with acute or convalescent COVID-19. Sequences were obtained from peripheral blood. Here the CDR3 DNA reads TGCGCCAGCAGCTTTGGACTAGCGGAGGGGGGGAATGAGCAGTTCTTC. It translates to CASSFGLAEGGNEQFF.